Below are 10 T cell receptor beta chains sequenced from a single sample in a study of cytomegalovirus exposure and HLA in healthy donors. The PCR ran on 60 Vbeta and 13 Jbeta primers. This table comes from immunoSEQ multiplex PCR, and its TCRdb copy is limited to in-frame clones, with some not included. This table has over 100,000 clones, 75% to 90% appearing once. Sequencing was done on a sample of PBMCs. All receptors come from a man aged 25 to 45 in good health and CMV-seronegative.

This clone was observed a single time. This chain connects TRBV4-3 to TRBJ2-5; 10 nucleotides line up with TRBD2. Unmatched junction bases numbered 13, after V lost 4 bases and J lost 5 bases. The CDR3 consists of 17 residues. Germline V gene lookup returns CDR1 LGHNA and CDR2 YSLEER. CDR3 nucleotides: TGCGCCAGCAGCCGACGGCCCGGGACAGCGGGGGGGGAGACCCAGTACTTC. Its translation: CASSRRPGTAGGETQYF.

This clone turned up a few times. The chain couples TRBV4-2 to TRBJ2-7; 8 nucleotides align to TRBD1. The CDR3 is made up of 13 amino acids. Germline V gives CDR1 LGHNA, CDR2 YNFKEQ. V was pared by 1 base and J by 12 bases, with 8 bases of the junction left unmatched. CDR3 coding DNA: TGTGCCAGCAGCCAAGTGGCCAGGGGGCGGGTGTACTTC. Residues: CASSQVARGRVYF.

This chain connects TRBV11-2 to TRBJ2-5; tentative D call: TRBD2 (5 bases). Trimming removed 1 base from V and 4 bases from J, with 13 bases in between. Germline V gene data show CDR1 as SGHAT and CDR2 as FQNNGV. This CDR3 spans 15 amino acids. The CDR3 sequence: CASSLGGGFLETQYF. CDR3 bases: TGTGCCAGCAGCTTAGGCGGCGGGTTTTTAGAGACCCAGTACTTC.

About this clone itself: The junction departs from the called germline gene at one end, perhaps through a read error. V is TRBV2 and J is TRBJ2-6; the D gene is possibly TRBD1 (6 bases). The CDR3 has 15 amino acids. Germline loops: CDR1 SNHLY, CDR2 FYNNEI. CDR3 coding DNA: TGTGCCAGCAGTCTTAGGACAGCTGGGGCCAACGGCCTGACTTTC. Residues: CASSLRTAGANGLTF.

The chain couples TRBV7-6 to TRBJ1-6; the match to TRBD1 covers 7 bases. Germline V gives CDR1 SGHVS, CDR2 FNYEAQ. The CDR3 contains 17 residues. V was pared by 1 base and J by 4 bases, with 7 bases of the junction left unmatched. The CDR3 DNA reads as TGTGCCAGCAGCTTAGGGGGGGACAGCGGGTATAATTCACCCCTCCACTTT. Protein product: CASSLGGDSGYNSPLHF.

The chain combines TRBV19 with TRBJ2-7; 10 nucleotides match TRBD1. Germline V gene lookup returns CDR1 LNHDA and CDR2 SQIVND (reference sequence). Losses at the gene ends were 3 bases for V and 6 bases for J; bases not matched to a gene: 17. The CDR3 extends over 18 amino acids. The CDR3 DNA follows: TGTGCCAGTAGTATCCTCGGTGTTATGGGACAGGGGAATAGCGAGCAGTACTTC. Its protein product is CASSILGVMGQGNSEQYF.

The chain has TRBV28 and TRBJ1-6; tentatively, D is TRBD1 (6 bases). Per the germline V gene, CDR1 is MDHEN and CDR2 is SYDVKM. CDR3 size: 15 residues. V was cut by 3 bases and J by 7 bases, with 13 bases left in between. As DNA, the CDR3 is TGTGCCAGCAGTTTTGGGTGGGGGCTAAATTCACCCCTCCACTTT. This translates into CASSFGWGLNSPLHF.

DNA of the CDR3: TGTGCCAGCAGTTTGACGGGGGGGGGTAACACTGAAGCTTTCTTT. The encoded protein is CASSLTGGGNTEAFF. The chain couples TRBV28 to TRBJ1-1, with D possibly being TRBD1 (5 bases). The germline gives CDR1 MDHEN, CDR2 SYDVKM. This CDR3 is built from 15 residues. V was cut by 3 bases and J by 2 bases, with 13 bases left in between.

This clone appeared a single time. The rearrangement links TRBV5-1 to TRBJ1-2; D remains unclear. This CDR3 comprises 18 residues. Trimming removed 0 bases from V and 2 bases from J, with 20 bases in between. The germline V gene has CDR1 SGHRS and CDR2 YFSETQ. In DNA, the CDR3 is TGCGCCAGCAGCTTGGTAAGTAGCCCCGGCCCATTCAACTATGGCTACACCTTC. This encodes CASSLVSSPGPFNYGYTF.

The J gene is TRBJ1-6, the V gene TRBV25-1, with a weak D call TRBD1 (6 bases). Germline-derived CDR1 and CDR2 are MGHDK and SYGVNS. Trimming stripped 6 bases from V and 3 bases from J, with 15 bases between. CDR3 size: 16 residues. CDR3 sequence (DNA): TGTGCCAGCAGCCCCGGGGGGGCGAACTATAATTCACCCCTCCACTTT. Residues: CASSPGGANYNSPLHF.